These T cell receptor beta chains were read from a single sample in a study of cytomegalovirus exposure and HLA in healthy donors. The method was immunoSEQ multiplex PCR; TCRdb's version includes in-frame clones alone and lacks a portion of them. The data show about 160,000 clones, roughly 76% seen once. The sample comprised PBMCs. The source is a woman between 50 and 59 years old in good health and CMV-seronegative. Both conserved end residues are part of each CDR3. A D gene is named only where the DNA matches it firmly. The listing skips clone size in some rows; elsewhere it reads once, few, many or a size class.

clone size: few
J gene: TRBJ1-2
V gene: TRBV7-8
D gene: NA
CDR3 DNA: TGTGCCAGCAGCTTCCTACAGGGAGGCTACACCTTC
CDR3 protein: CASSFLQGGYTF

clone size: once
J gene: TRBJ2-4
V gene: TRBV15
D gene: NA
CDR3 DNA: TGTGCCACCAGCAAGGGAAGGGGCAAAAACATTCAGTACTTC
CDR3 protein: CATSKGRGKNIQYF

clone size: NA
J gene: TRBJ2-3
V gene: TRBV9
D gene: TRBD1
CDR3 DNA: TGTGCCAGCAGCACGGGGACAGCAATCACAGATACGCAGTATTTT
CDR3 protein: CASSTGTAITDTQYF

clone size: NA
J gene: TRBJ1-1
V gene: TRBV7-2
D gene: NA
CDR3 DNA: TGTGCCAGCAGCTCTGGACAGCCGAACACTGAAGCTTTCTTT
CDR3 protein: CASSSGQPNTEAFF

clone size: few
J gene: TRBJ2-2
V gene: TRBV9
D gene: NA
CDR3 DNA: TGTGCCAGCAGCGGGGCAGGGCCGAACACCGGGGAGCTGTTTTTT
CDR3 protein: CASSGAGPNTGELFF

clone size: NA
J gene: TRBJ1-1
V gene: TRBV19
D gene: NA
CDR3 DNA: TGTGCCAGTAGTATAGACATGACAGTGAACACTGAAGCTTTCTTT
CDR3 protein: CASSIDMTVNTEAFF

clone size: NA
J gene: TRBJ2-7
V gene: TRBV19
D gene: TRBD2
CDR3 DNA: TGTGCCAGTAGTATGGGGGGGTACGGCGAGCAGTACTTC
CDR3 protein: CASSMGGYGEQYF

clone size: NA
J gene: TRBJ1-5
V gene: TRBV6-5
D gene: NA
CDR3 DNA: TGTGCCAGCAGATACCGGGACAATCAGCCCCAGCATTTT
CDR3 protein: CASRYRDNQPQHF

clone size: NA
J gene: TRBJ1-5
V gene: TRBV28
D gene: TRBD1
CDR3 DNA: TGTGCCAGCAGATCACAGGGGACGGGCAATCAGCCCCAGCATTTT
CDR3 protein: CASRSQGTGNQPQHF

clone size: NA
J gene: TRBJ1-6
V gene: TRBV5-4
D gene: NA
CDR3 DNA: TGTGCCAGCAGCTTGGGACAGCAATATAATTCACCCCTCCACTTT
CDR3 protein: CASSLGQQYNSPLHF

clone size: NA
J gene: TRBJ1-1
V gene: TRBV5-1
D gene: TRBD1
CDR3 DNA: TGCGCCAGCAGCTCTAGGGGACAGGCGGGGACCACTGAAGCTTTCTTT
CDR3 protein: CASSSRGQAGTTEAFF

clone size: NA
J gene: TRBJ1-4
V gene: TRBV6-5
D gene: TRBD1
CDR3 DNA: TGTGCCAGCAGAAAACAGTCCGGGACAGGGGAACTGTTTTTT
CDR3 protein: CASRKQSGTGELFF

clone size: few
J gene: TRBJ1-2
V gene: TRBV6-1
D gene: TRBD1
CDR3 DNA: TGTGCCAGCAGTGACGGACAGGGGGCTGAGGGCTACACCTTC
CDR3 protein: CASSDGQGAEGYTF

clone size: NA
J gene: TRBJ1-4
V gene: TRBV7-6
D gene: NA
CDR3 DNA: TGTGCCAGCAGCTTCCGCCCCCGACCTAATGAGGGTGAAAAACTGTTTTTT
CDR3 protein: CASSFRPRPNEGEKLFF

clone size: NA
J gene: TRBJ2-3
V gene: TRBV7-9
D gene: NA
CDR3 DNA: TGTGCCAGCAGCCCAAGGGGGTGGACAGATACGCAGTATTTT
CDR3 protein: CASSPRGWTDTQYF

clone size: NA
J gene: TRBJ2-2
V gene: TRBV5-6
D gene: NA
CDR3 DNA: TGTGCCAGCAGCCGCGACACGAACACCGGGGAGCTGTTTTTT
CDR3 protein: CASSRDTNTGELFF

clone size: NA
J gene: TRBJ2-1
V gene: TRBV28
D gene: TRBD2
CDR3 DNA: TGTGCCAGCACCTTGATGACTAGCGGGACAGATGAGCAGTTCTTC
CDR3 protein: CASTLMTSGTDEQFF

clone size: few
J gene: TRBJ1-2
V gene: TRBV6-6
D gene: TRBD1
CDR3 DNA: TGTGCCAGCAGGGCCGGGACAGGGTCTGGCTACACCTTC
CDR3 protein: CASRAGTGSGYTF

clone size: NA
J gene: TRBJ2-3
V gene: TRBV27
D gene: TRBD2
CDR3 DNA: TGTGCCAGCAGTTCGGGAGCGGGGGGGCCAGATACGCAGTATTTT
CDR3 protein: CASSSGAGGPDTQYF

clone size: NA
J gene: TRBJ2-1
V gene: TRBV4-1
D gene: NA
CDR3 DNA: TGCGCCAGCAGCCACCGTGACTCCTTCATACTCAATGAGCAGTTCTTC
CDR3 protein: CASSHRDSFILNEQFF

clone size: NA
J gene: TRBJ2-7
V gene: TRBV2
D gene: NA
CDR3 DNA: TGTGCCAGCAGTGAGGCTCGGGTGAGCTCCTACGAGCAGTACTTC
CDR3 protein: CASSEARVSSYEQYF

clone size: NA
J gene: TRBJ2-2
V gene: TRBV9
D gene: NA
CDR3 DNA: TGTGCCAGCAGCGTAGTAATTGACACCGGGGAGCTGTTTTTT
CDR3 protein: CASSVVIDTGELFF

clone size: once
J gene: TRBJ1-1
V gene: TRBV7-2
D gene: TRBD1
CDR3 DNA: TGTGCCAGCAGCTTAGAGAGGGGGCCGGACACTGAAGCTTTCTTT
CDR3 protein: CASSLERGPDTEAFF